This T cell receptor beta chain came from a study of beta chain features in type 1 diabetes. Stem cell-like memory, regulatory, central memory and naive CD4+ cells were sorted via CD45RO/CCR7/CD25/CD127/CD95/CD27. Populations obtained by sorting all exceeded 98% purity. V lost 3 bases, J lost 5 bases, and 16 bases lay in between. The CDR3 covers 15 residues. Germline V gene lookup returns CDR1 KGHSH and CDR2 LQKENI. The investigators reverse transcribed all of the isolated RNA, so they sequenced expressed TCRB transcripts. Naive, central memory and regulatory T cell samples came to a mean of roughly 3.6 million reads. Data came from immunoSEQ multiplex PCR; TCRdb stores just in-frame clones and leaves some out. This sample yields hundreds of thousands of clones, of which approximately 16% are seen a single time; 0.015% to 0.017% belongs to the top ten. This clone was seen a few times. Its specificity is unknown.

Overall study results and limits: PCR may have favored shorter templates equally in patients and controls. For Type 1 diabetes patients, all four CD4+ subsets carried TCRB CDR3s that were moderately but significantly shorter.

This chain links TRBV18 with TRBJ2-5, with D possibly TRBD2 on 5 matching bases. This TCR was recovered from a man between 18 and 35 years old with type 1 diabetes. Sequencing was done on a sample of naive CD4+ T cells from blood. This CDR3 is CASSPRGPSWETQYF. Here the CDR3 DNA reads TGTGCCAGCTCACCCAGAGGGCCCAGTTGGGAGACCCAGTACTTC. Filled out from reference TRBV18 and TRBJ2-5, the complete variable domain reads NAGVMQNPRHLVRRRGQEARLRCSPMKGHSHVYWYRQLPEEGLKFMVYLQKENIIDESGMPKERFSAEFPKEGPSILRIQQVVRGDSAAYFCASSPRGPSWETQYFGPGTRLLVL.